Listed below are T cell receptor beta chains from one sample, sequenced in a study of shared clonotypes between healthy human individuals. Using immunoSEQ multiplex PCR, the repertoire was profiled, and TCRdb retains in-frame clones only, with some absent. In the table there are some 2.4 million clones, roughly 93% of which are singletons. Material for sequencing was naive CD4+ T cells from PBMCs. The receptors here all came from a man between 18 and 29 years old in good health. Some clones in this sample may be carry-over from other donors' samples. Both conserved end residues are part of each CDR3. The D gene is left open where the match is weak. Size values are once, few and many counts, or a class for expanded clones, and some rows have none.

TRBJ2-1 | NA | TRBD2 | TRBV7-9 | CASSSRSGGRISYNEQFF | TGTGCCAGCAGCTCCCGATCCGGCGGGAGAATTTCCTACAATGAGCAGTTCTTC
TRBJ2-3 | NA | NA | TRBV5-1 | CASRTEADTQYF | TGCGCCAGCAGAACGGAAGCAGATACGCAGTATTTT
TRBJ1-1 | few | NA | TRBV27 | CASSLSGGNTEAFF | TGTGCCAGCAGTTTATCAGGGGGGAACACTGAAGCTTTCTTT
TRBJ2-5 | NA | TRBD1 | TRBV6-1 | CASSDLTGGRETQYF | TGTGCCAGCAGTGACCTAACAGGGGGCCGAGAGACCCAGTACTTC
TRBJ2-1 | NA | TRBD1 | TRBV4-1 | CASSSIGTVVNEQFF | TGCGCCAGCAGCAGTATAGGGACAGTTGTGAATGAGCAGTTCTTC
TRBJ2-5 | NA | TRBD2 | TRBV29-1 | CSVGYGTSVQETQYF | TGCAGCGTTGGATATGGGACTAGCGTACAAGAGACCCAGTACTTC
TRBJ2-5 | NA | TRBD2 | TRBV7-3 | CASSPGLADLKETQYF | TGTGCCAGCAGCCCAGGACTAGCGGACCTCAAAGAGACCCAGTACTTC
TRBJ2-7 | NA | NA | TRBV5-4 | CASSRQASYEQYF | TGTGCCAGCAGCCGACAGGCCTCCTACGAGCAGTACTTC
TRBJ2-5 | NA | NA | TRBV18 | CASSGGGQETQYF | TGTGCCAGCTCCGGCGGAGGCCAAGAGACCCAGTACTTC
TRBJ2-7 | NA | NA | TRBV7-9 | CASSLAFRSFEQYF | TGTGCCAGCAGCTTAGCTTTCAGATCCTTCGAGCAGTACTTC
TRBJ2-1 | NA | TRBD2 | TRBV5-4 | CASSWTSGLYNEQFF | TGTGCCAGCAGCTGGACTAGCGGGCTTTACAATGAGCAGTTCTTC
TRBJ2-7 | NA | TRBD2 | TRBV29-1 | CSVAGGALSYEQYF | TGCAGCGTTGCGGGGGGGGCCCTCTCCTACGAGCAGTACTTC
TRBJ1-5 | NA | NA | TRBV28 | CASSSPLGGGNQPQHF | TGTGCCAGCAGTTCGCCCCTGGGGGGCGGAAATCAGCCCCAGCATTTT
TRBJ2-6 | NA | NA | TRBV28 | CASSFQGARTGANVLTF | TGTGCCAGCAGTTTTCAGGGCGCAAGGACTGGGGCCAACGTCCTGACTTTC
TRBJ2-7 | NA | TRBD2 | TRBV10-3 | CAISTPGLRISTYEQYF | TGTGCCATCAGTACACCGGGACTACGAATTTCCACCTACGAGCAGTACTTC
TRBJ1-5 | few | NA | TRBV7-9 | CASSFGRSNQPQHF | TGTGCCAGCAGCTTTGGTCGGTCTAATCAGCCCCAGCATTTT
TRBJ2-1 | NA | TRBD2 | TRBV7-3 | CASSLFSAGGVNNEQFF | TGTGCCAGCAGCTTATTCTCAGCGGGAGGAGTAAACAATGAGCAGTTCTTC
TRBJ2-5 | once | TRBD2 | TRBV10-2 | CASGGTSGEGGSGTQYF | TGCGCCAGCGGCGGGACTAGCGGGGAAGGAGGGTCAGGGACCCAGTACTTC
TRBJ2-5 | NA | TRBD2 | TRBV4-1 | CASSQDPPSGDQETQYF | TGCGCCAGCAGCCAAGATCCCCCTAGCGGAGATCAAGAGACCCAGTACTTC
TRBJ2-4 | NA | NA | TRBV28 | CASSSPGTGLNIQYF | TGTGCCAGCAGTTCCCCGGGGACCGGCCTTAACATTCAGTACTTC
TRBJ2-5 | NA | NA | TRBV7-6 | CASSLWLETQYF | TGTGCCAGCAGCCTCTGGTTGGAGACCCAGTACTTC
TRBJ2-7 | NA | TRBD1 | TRBV5-4 | CASSRTGRNEQYF | TGTGCCAGCAGCCGGACAGGAAGGAACGAGCAGTACTTC